A selection of T cell receptor beta chains follows, all from one sample in a study of blood T cell repertoires in COVID-19. Assay: immunoSEQ multiplex PCR; the TCRdb copy retains only in-frame clones and omits some. Counted here are some 240,000 clones, 84% occurring once; the ten biggest clones make up more than 1.2%. Sequenced material: peripheral blood. All receptors derive from a woman between 40 and 55 years old who had recovered from COVID-19. The CDR3 runs from the conserved cysteine through the conserved F or W. A D gene is named only where the DNA matches it firmly. The size of a clone is reported for some rows only, either as once, few or many, or as a class for expanded clones.

j_gene	v_gene	abundance	d_gene	CDR3nt	CDR3aa
TRBJ1-1	TRBV19	NA	NA	TGTGCCAGTAGTAACCGGGGGGCCACTGAAGCTTTCTTT	CASSNRGATEAFF
TRBJ2-1	TRBV7-7	NA	TRBD1	TGTGCTAGCAGCTTAGAACCCCCGGACAGGGGAAATGAGCAGTTCTTC	CASSLEPPDRGNEQFF
TRBJ2-1	TRBV12-3/TRBV12-4	NA	NA	TGTGCCAGCAGTGTACTCAACAATGAGCAGTTCTTC	CASSVLNNEQFF
TRBJ1-3	TRBV5-6	NA	NA	TGTGCCAGCAGCGGATACGGGTTATTCTCTGGAAACACCATATATTTT	CASSGYGLFSGNTIYF
TRBJ2-7	TRBV5-1	NA	NA	TGCGCCAGCAGCTTTGGAGGGGCGTACGAGCAGTACTTC	CASSFGGAYEQYF
TRBJ1-1	TRBV5-1	NA	NA	TGCGCCAGCAGTTGGCAGATGAACACTGAAGCTTTCTTT	CASSWQMNTEAFF
TRBJ1-2	TRBV28	NA	TRBD1	TGTGCCAGCACACCGGGGACAGGGGTCTATGGCTACACCTTC	CASTPGTGVYGYTF
TRBJ2-1	TRBV12-3/TRBV12-4	NA	NA	TGTGCCAGCAGTGGGACTGTATTTGAGCAGTTCTTC	CASSGTVFEQFF
TRBJ1-6	TRBV30	NA	NA	TGTGCCTGGAGGGGGGGACCGTCTGATTCACCCCTCCACTTT	CAWRGGPSDSPLHF
TRBJ2-5	TRBV7-9	NA	TRBD1	TGTGCCAGCAGCTGGGACAGCGCGCAAGAGACCCAGTACTTC	CASSWDSAQETQYF
TRBJ2-7	TRBV3-1/TRBV3-2	NA	NA	TGTGCCAGCAGCACGCGGGACGGGCGGTACGAGCAGTACTTC	CASSTRDGRYEQYF
TRBJ1-2	TRBV7-9	once	TRBD1	TGTGCCAGCAGCCGGGACAGGGCTGGCTACACCTTC	CASSRDRAGYTF
TRBJ1-5	TRBV2	once	TRBD1	TGTGCCAGCAGCGGACAGGGACAGCCCCAGCATTTT	CASSGQGQPQHF
TRBJ2-2	TRBV7-2	few	TRBD2	TGTGCCAGCAGCTTATGGAGCGGGGGAAACACCGGGGAGCTGTTTTTT	CASSLWSGGNTGELFF
TRBJ2-3	TRBV6-6	NA	NA	TGTGCCAGCAGTCCGGGATTGTTGACGGTCCATAGGGTCACAGATACGCAGTATTTT	CASSPGLLTVHRVTDTQYF
TRBJ1-1	TRBV7-2	few	NA	TGTGCCAGCAGCTTGCGGGGGCCATCGAACACTGAAGCTTTCTTT	CASSLRGPSNTEAFF
TRBJ2-3	TRBV3-1/TRBV3-2	few	TRBD1	TGTGCCAGCAGCCAGCCCAGCCGGACAGGGGGTTTGAATACGCAGTATTTT	CASSQPSRTGGLNTQYF
TRBJ1-4	TRBV6-6	NA	NA	TGTGCCAGCAGTTTGGGGCAGTTTAATGAAAAACTGTTTTTT	CASSLGQFNEKLFF
TRBJ2-7	TRBV7-9	NA	TRBD2	TGTGCCAGCAGCTTATCGGGGGGACTAATTATCGAGCAGTACTTC	CASSLSGGLIIEQYF
TRBJ2-3	TRBV15	NA	TRBD2	TGTGCCACCAGCCCTGGGAGCGGGGGGGCTTTAGATACGCAGTATTTT	CATSPGSGGALDTQYF
TRBJ2-7	TRBV5-4	NA	NA	TGTGCCAGCAGCTCCCAGGGGAGCGGGGCACCCTACGAGCAGTACTTC	CASSSQGSGAPYEQYF
TRBJ2-1	TRBV11-2	NA	NA	TGTGCCAGCAGCGAGGGATCCGGACAGATTCTCTACAATGAGCAGTTCTTC	CASSEGSGQILYNEQFF
TRBJ1-1	TRBV13	NA	NA	TGTGCCAGCAGCTTCCCGGACAGGAACACTGAAGCTTTCTTT	CASSFPDRNTEAFF
TRBJ2-3	TRBV24-1	NA	NA	TGTGCCACCAGTGATTTGTCAGGGCTTGGCGATACGCAGTATTTT	CATSDLSGLGDTQYF
TRBJ2-7	TRBV29-1	once	NA	TGCAGCGTTGAGGGGGACAACAGCTACGAGCAGTACTTC	CSVEGDNSYEQYF
TRBJ2-3	TRBV14	NA	NA	TGTGCCAGCAGTCCCGGTTCAGGTGGATACGATACGCAGTATTTT	CASSPGSGGYDTQYF
TRBJ2-7	TRBV10-3	NA	TRBD1	TGTGCCATCCAGGGGGCCCTCACCGAGCAGTACTTC	CAIQGALTEQYF
TRBJ1-1	TRBV5-4	NA	NA	TGTGCCAGCAGCCCAAAATTGGGTGGCCTAGACGAGGGGAACACTGAAGCTTTCTTT	CASSPKLGGLDEGNTEAFF
TRBJ1-2	TRBV5-6	few	NA	TGTGCCAGCAGCTACCTAGAGAGGAGCTATGGCTACACCTTC	CASSYLERSYGYTF
TRBJ1-2	TRBV10-2	once	NA	TGCGCCAGCAGTGAGCCGGGATTGGCTAACTATGGCTACACCTTC	CASSEPGLANYGYTF
TRBJ2-5	TRBV5-1	NA	TRBD2	TGCGCCAGCAGCTCGGGACTAGCAGGAGGGGGGTACCAAGAGACCCAGTACTTC	CASSSGLAGGGYQETQYF
TRBJ1-6	TRBV2	NA	TRBD1	TGTGCCAGCAGTGAACAGGGGGGCGGTGATTCACCCCTCCACTTT	CASSEQGGGDSPLHF
TRBJ1-4	TRBV4-1	NA	TRBD1	TGCGCCAGCAGCCAAGGGGGACAGGGAAACGAAAAACTGTTTTTT	CASSQGGQGNEKLFF
TRBJ2-7	TRBV30	NA	NA	TGTGCCTGGAGTGGTAGCTACGAGCAGTACTTC	CAWSGSYEQYF
TRBJ2-7	TRBV7-7	NA	TRBD1	TGTGCTGGGGACAGGGGATTCCACTACGAGCAGTACTTC	CAGDRGFHYEQYF
TRBJ2-2	TRBV19	NA	TRBD2	TGTGCCAGTAGTAAGGGACTAAGTGCGAACACCGGGGAGCTGTTTTTT	CASSKGLSANTGELFF
TRBJ1-4	TRBV2	NA	TRBD1	TGTGCCAGCAGTTCGACAGGGCTAACTAATGAAAAACTGTTTTTT	CASSSTGLTNEKLFF
TRBJ1-5	TRBV7-8	NA	NA	TGTGCCAGCAGCTCCTTCCCTCGGGACATAAGTCAGCCCCAGCATTTT	CASSSFPRDISQPQHF
TRBJ2-5	TRBV10-1	NA	NA	TGCGCCAGCAGCCCTGGACAGGAGGGCGCGACCCAGTACTTC	CASSPGQEGATQYF
TRBJ1-5	TRBV19	NA	NA	TGTGCCAGTAGTATAGACCTTAATAGCAATCAGCCCCAGCATTTT	CASSIDLNSNQPQHF
TRBJ1-1	TRBV28	NA	NA	TGTGCCAGCAGGACCCCCGCAGGGCAGAGTACTGAAGCTTTCTTT	CASRTPAGQSTEAFF
TRBJ1-1	TRBV5-4	NA	NA	TGTGCCAGCAGGCCTTGGAGGAACACTGAAGCTTTCTTT	CASRPWRNTEAFF
TRBJ2-2	TRBV27	NA	NA	TGTGCCAGCAGTCGACAGTCAACCGGGGAGCTGTTTTTT	CASSRQSTGELFF
TRBJ2-1	TRBV27	NA	NA	TGTGCCAGCAGTTCTCCGGGCAGGGTTGGCCTCAATGAGCAGTTCTTC	CASSSPGRVGLNEQFF
TRBJ1-5	TRBV12-3/TRBV12-4	NA	TRBD1	TGTGCCAGCAGTCGGGACAGAAATCAGCCCCAGCATTTT	CASSRDRNQPQHF
TRBJ1-2	TRBV9	NA	TRBD1	TGTGCCAGCAGCGTAGGTTCCGGACAGGGTGGCTACACCTTC	CASSVGSGQGGYTF
TRBJ2-3	TRBV28	NA	TRBD1	TGTGCCAGCAGTCCCGGGACAGACAGCCTCACAGATACGCAGTATTTT	CASSPGTDSLTDTQYF
TRBJ2-3	TRBV7-3	NA	NA	TGTGCCAGCAGCTTGGTAGGAGGGATCACAGATACGCAGTATTTT	CASSLVGGITDTQYF
TRBJ1-1	TRBV7-9	NA	NA	TGTGCCAGCAGGTTAGTGGGCGAAGCTTTCTTT	CASRLVGEAFF
TRBJ2-2	TRBV9	NA	NA	TGTGCCAGCAGCCTTAGCGTAAGGACCGGGGAGCTGTTTTTT	CASSLSVRTGELFF
TRBJ2-5	TRBV5-4	NA	TRBD2	TGTGCCAGCAACCCAGGGGGTAGCGGGGGCCAAGAGACCCAGTACTTC	CASNPGGSGGQETQYF
TRBJ1-1	TRBV7-9	once	TRBD1	TGTGCCAGCAGCCCAACTACAGGGGTCACTGAAGCTTTCTTT	CASSPTTGVTEAFF
TRBJ1-1	TRBV5-1	once	TRBD1	TGCGCCAGCAGCGGACAGGGATGGAACACTGAAGCTTTCTTT	CASSGQGWNTEAFF
TRBJ1-1	TRBV19	NA	TRBD1	TGTGCCAGTACCTCCCTCGGACAGGGCACTGAAGCTTTCTTT	CASTSLGQGTEAFF
TRBJ2-5	TRBV5-1	NA	TRBD2	TGCGCCAGCAGCTTAGCGGGGGGGCAAGAGACCCAGTACTTC	CASSLAGGQETQYF